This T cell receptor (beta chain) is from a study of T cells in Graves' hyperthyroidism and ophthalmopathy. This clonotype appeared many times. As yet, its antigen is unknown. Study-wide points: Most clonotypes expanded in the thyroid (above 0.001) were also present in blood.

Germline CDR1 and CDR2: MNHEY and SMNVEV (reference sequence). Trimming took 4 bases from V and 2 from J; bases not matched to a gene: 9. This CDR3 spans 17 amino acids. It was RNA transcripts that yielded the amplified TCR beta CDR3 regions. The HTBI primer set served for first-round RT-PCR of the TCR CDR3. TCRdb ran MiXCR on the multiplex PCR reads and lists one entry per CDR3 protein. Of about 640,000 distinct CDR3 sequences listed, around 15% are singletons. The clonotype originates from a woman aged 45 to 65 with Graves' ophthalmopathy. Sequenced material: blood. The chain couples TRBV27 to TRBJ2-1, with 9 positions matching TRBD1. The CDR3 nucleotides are TGTGCCAGCAGTTCCCCAGGACAGGGGAGGGCCTACAATGAGCAGTTCTTC. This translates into CASSSPGQGRAYNEQFF.